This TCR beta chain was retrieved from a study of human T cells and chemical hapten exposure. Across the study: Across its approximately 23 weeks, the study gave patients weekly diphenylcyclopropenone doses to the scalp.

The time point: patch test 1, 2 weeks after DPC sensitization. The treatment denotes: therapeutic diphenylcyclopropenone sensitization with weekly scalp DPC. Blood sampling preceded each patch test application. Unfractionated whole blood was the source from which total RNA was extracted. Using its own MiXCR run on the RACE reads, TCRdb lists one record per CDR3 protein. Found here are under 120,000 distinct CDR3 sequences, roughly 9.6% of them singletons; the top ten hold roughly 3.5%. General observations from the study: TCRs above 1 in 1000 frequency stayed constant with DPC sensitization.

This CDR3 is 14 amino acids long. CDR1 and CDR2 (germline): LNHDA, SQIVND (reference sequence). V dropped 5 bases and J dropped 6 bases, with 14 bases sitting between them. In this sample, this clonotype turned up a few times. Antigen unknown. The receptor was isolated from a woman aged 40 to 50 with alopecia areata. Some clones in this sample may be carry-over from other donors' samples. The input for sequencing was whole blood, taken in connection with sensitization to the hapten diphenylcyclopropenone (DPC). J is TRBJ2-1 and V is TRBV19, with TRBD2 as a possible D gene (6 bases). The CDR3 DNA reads TGTGCCAGTAGTGTGGGACTTCCCCCCAATGAGCAGTTCTTC. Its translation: CASSVGLPPNEQFF.